This T cell receptor (beta chain) came from a study of shared clonotypes between healthy human individuals. CDR1 SQVTM and CDR2 ANQGSEA come from the germline V gene. The CDR3 contains 13 residues. V was cut by 4 bases and J by 8 bases, with 17 bases left in between. Profiling relied on immunoSEQ multiplex PCR, and the TCRdb table lists in-frame clones only, not all of them. The table shows some 2.3 million clones, with 85% to 95% occurring only once. The specimen sequenced was naive CD4+ T cells from PBMCs. As to subset: CD45RA+ positively selected. This TCR came from a man younger than 35 in good health. Some clones in this sample may be carry-over from other donors' samples. This rearrangement joins TRBV29-1 to TRBJ1-1; TRBD1 is a possible D gene (5 bases). CDR3: CSVAQGGLLEAFF. The DNA of the CDR3 is TGCAGCGTTGCTCAGGGAGGGTTATTGGAAGCTTTCTTT.